Ten or more counts support the clone carrying this T cell receptor beta chain. Its specificity is unknown. These data are taken from a study of blood T cells in healthy people across ages. PCR was performed a second time for roughly 7 to 12 cycles using a sample-barcoded 5' primer and a J-beta primer mix. Carrying 12 random nucleotides, a template-switch adaptor labeled each individual cDNA molecule. One entry per CDR3 protein results from TCRdb running MiXCR on the 5' RACE reads. Among roughly 700,000 distinct CDR3 sequences listed, 49% were seen once. Study results and limitations: A strong correlation was found between TCR beta diversity and the percentage of naive T cells. Long-lived donors exceeded aged donors in naive CD4+ cells and diversity.

RNA extraction gave at least 5 micrograms of total RNA per sample. This CDR3 has 15 amino acids. In germline, CDR1 is SQVTM, CDR2 ANQGSEA. V lost 2 bases to trimming and J lost 0 bases, with 14 bases between them. This sequence originates from a woman aged 55 to 70 in good health. Specimen: blood. The chain recombines TRBV29-1 with TRBJ2-7, with D tentatively TRBD1 or TRBD2 (6 bases each). The CDR3 coding sequence is TGCAGCGTTGAACGAGTGGGGGGCGCCTCCTACGAGCAGTACTTC. This encodes CSVERVGGASYEQYF.